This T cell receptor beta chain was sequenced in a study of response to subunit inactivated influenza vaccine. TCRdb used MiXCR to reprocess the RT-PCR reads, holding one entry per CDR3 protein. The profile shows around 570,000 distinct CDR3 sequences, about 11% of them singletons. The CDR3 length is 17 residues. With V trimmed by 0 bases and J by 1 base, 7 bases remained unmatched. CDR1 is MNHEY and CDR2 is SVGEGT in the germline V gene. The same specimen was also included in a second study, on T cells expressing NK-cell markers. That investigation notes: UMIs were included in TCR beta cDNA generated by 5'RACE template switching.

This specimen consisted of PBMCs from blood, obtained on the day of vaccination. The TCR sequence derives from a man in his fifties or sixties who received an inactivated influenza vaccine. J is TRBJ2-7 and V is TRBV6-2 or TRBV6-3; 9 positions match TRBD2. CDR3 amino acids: CASSYSAGTSHSYEQYF. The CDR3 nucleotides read TGTGCCAGCAGTTACTCCGCAGGGACTAGCCATTCCTACGAGCAGTACTTC.